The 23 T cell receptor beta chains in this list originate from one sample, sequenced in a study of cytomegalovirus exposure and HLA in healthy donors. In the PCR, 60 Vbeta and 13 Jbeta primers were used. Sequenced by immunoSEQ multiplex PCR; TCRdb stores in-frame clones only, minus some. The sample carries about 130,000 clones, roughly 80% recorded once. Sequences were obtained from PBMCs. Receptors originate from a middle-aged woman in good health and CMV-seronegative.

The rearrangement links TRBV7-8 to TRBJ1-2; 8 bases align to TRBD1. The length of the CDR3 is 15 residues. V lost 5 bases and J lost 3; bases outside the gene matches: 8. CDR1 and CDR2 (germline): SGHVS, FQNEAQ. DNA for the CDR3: TGTGCCAGCAGCACCGGACAGGGAGGACACTATGGCTACACCTTC. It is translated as CASSTGQGGHYGYTF.

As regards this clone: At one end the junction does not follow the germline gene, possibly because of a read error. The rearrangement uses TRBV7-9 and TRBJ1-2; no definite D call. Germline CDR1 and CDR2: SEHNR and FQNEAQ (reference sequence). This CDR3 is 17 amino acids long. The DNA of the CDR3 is TGTTCCAGCAGCTCGTTGCAAACCCAGGTAGCTAACTATGGCTACACCTTC. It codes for CSSSSLQTQVANYGYTF.

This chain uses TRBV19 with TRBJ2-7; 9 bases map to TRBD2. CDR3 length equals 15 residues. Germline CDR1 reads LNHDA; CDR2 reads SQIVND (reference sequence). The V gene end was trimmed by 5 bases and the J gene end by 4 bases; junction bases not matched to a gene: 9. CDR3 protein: CASSRLAGGPYEQYF. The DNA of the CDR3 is TGTGCCAGTAGTCGTCTGGCGGGAGGGCCGTACGAGCAGTACTTC.

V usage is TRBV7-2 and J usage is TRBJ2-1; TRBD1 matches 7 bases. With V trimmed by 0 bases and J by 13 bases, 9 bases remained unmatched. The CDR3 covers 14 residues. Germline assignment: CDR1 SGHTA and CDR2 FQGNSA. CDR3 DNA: TGTGCCAGCAGCTTAGCGCAGCCCCGGGACAGACAGTTCTTC. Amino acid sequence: CASSLAQPRDRQFF.

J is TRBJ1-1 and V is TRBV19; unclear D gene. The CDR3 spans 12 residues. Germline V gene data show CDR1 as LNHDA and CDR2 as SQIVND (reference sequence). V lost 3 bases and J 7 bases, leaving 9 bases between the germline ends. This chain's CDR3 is CASSIRYSEAFF. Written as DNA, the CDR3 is TGTGCCAGTAGTATTCGTTATAGTGAAGCTTTCTTT. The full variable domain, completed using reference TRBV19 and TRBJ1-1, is DGGITQSPKYLFRKEGQNVTLSCEQNLNHDAMYWYRQDPGQGLRLIYYSQIVNDFQKGDIAEGYSVSREKKESFPLTVTSAQKNPTAFYLCASSIRYSEAFFGQGTRLTVV.

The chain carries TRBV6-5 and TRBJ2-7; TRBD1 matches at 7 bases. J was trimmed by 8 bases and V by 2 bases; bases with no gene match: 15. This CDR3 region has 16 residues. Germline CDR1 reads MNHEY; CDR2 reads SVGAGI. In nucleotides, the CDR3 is TGTGCCAGCAGTTACGCCGATCGGAGACAGGGCTATCAGCAGTACTTC. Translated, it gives CASSYADRRQGYQQYF.

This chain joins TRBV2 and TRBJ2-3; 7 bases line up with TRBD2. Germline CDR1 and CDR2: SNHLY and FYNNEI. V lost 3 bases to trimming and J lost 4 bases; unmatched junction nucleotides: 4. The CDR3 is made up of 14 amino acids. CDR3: CASSELAGADTQYF. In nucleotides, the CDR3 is TGTGCCAGCAGTGAGCTGGCGGGGGCAGATACGCAGTATTTT.

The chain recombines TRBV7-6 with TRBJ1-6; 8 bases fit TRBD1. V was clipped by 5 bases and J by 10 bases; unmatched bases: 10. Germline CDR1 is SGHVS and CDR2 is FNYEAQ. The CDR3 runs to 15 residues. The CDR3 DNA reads TGTGCCAGCAGCCCGCGACAGGGGAACGGGTCACCCCTCCACTTT. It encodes CASSPRQGNGSPLHF.

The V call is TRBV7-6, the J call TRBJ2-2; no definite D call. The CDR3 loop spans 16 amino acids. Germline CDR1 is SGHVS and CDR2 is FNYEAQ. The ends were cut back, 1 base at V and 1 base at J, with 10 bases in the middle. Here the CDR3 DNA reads TGTGCCAGCAGCTTAGGAATATTACAGAACACCGGGGAGCTGTTTTTT. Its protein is CASSLGILQNTGELFF.

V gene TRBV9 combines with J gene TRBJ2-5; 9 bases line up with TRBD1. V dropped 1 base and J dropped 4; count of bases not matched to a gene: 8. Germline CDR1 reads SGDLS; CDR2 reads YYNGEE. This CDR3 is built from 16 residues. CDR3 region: CASSVTGGVVGETQYF. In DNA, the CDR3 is TGTGCCAGCAGCGTAACAGGGGGCGTAGTAGGAGAGACCCAGTACTTC.

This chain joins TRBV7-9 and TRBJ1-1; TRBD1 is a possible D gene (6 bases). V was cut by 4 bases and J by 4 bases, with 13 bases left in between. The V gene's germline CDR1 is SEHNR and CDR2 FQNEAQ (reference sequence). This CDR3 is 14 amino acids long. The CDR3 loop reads CASSSLRGGTEAFF. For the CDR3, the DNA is TGTGCCAGCAGCTCCTTGAGAGGGGGCACTGAAGCTTTCTTT.

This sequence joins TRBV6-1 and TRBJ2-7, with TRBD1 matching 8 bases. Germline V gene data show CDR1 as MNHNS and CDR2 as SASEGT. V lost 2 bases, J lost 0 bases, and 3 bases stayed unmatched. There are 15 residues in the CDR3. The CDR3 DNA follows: TGTGCCAGCAGTGAATGGGGACAGGCCTCCTACGAGCAGTACTTC. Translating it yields CASSEWGQASYEQYF.

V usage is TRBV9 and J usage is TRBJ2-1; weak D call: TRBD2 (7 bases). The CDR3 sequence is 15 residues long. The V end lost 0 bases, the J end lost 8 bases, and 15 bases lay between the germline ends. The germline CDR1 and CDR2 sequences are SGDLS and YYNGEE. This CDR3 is CASSVAGGSMYEQFF. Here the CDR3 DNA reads TGTGCCAGCAGCGTAGCGGGGGGCTCGATGTATGAGCAGTTCTTC.

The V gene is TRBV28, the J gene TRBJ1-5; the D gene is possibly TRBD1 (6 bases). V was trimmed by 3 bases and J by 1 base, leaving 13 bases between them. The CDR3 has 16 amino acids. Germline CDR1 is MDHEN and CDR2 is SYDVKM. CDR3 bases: TGTGCCAGCAGTTTCCCGACAGGAAGGAGCAATCAGCCCCAGCATTTT. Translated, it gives CASSFPTGRSNQPQHF.

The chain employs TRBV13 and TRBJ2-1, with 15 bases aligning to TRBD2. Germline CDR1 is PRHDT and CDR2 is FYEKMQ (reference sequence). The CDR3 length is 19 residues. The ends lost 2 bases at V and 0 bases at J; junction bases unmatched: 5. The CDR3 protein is CASSLRGLAGGSSYNEQFF. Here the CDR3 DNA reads TGTGCCAGCAGCTTACGGGGACTAGCGGGAGGTAGCTCCTACAATGAGCAGTTCTTC.

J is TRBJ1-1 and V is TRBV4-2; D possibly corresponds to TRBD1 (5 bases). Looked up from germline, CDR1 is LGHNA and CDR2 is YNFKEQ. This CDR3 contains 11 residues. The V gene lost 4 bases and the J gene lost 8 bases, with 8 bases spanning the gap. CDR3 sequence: CASSRGQEAFF. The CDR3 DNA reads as TGTGCCAGCAGCCGCGGACAAGAAGCTTTCTTT.

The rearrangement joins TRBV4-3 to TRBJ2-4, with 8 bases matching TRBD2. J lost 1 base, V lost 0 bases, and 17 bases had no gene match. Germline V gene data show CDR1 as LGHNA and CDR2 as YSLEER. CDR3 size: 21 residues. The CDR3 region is CASSQDLPRAGGGGAKNIQYF. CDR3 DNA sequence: TGCGCCAGCAGCCAAGATCTCCCCCGGGCGGGAGGCGGAGGCGCCAAAAACATTCAGTACTTC.

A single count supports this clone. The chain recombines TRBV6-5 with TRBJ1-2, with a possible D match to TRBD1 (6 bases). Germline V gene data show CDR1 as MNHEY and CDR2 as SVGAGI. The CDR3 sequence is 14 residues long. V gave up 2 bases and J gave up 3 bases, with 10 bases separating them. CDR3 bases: TGTGCCAGCAGTTACGACAGGACCCACTATGGCTACACCTTC. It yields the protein CASSYDRTHYGYTF.

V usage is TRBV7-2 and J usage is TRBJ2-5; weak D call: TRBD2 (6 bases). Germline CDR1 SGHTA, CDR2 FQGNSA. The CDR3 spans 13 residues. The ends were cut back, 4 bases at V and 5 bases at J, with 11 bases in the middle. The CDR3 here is CASSWRGGETQYF. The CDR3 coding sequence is TGTGCCAGCAGCTGGCGGGGTGGGGAGACCCAGTACTTC.

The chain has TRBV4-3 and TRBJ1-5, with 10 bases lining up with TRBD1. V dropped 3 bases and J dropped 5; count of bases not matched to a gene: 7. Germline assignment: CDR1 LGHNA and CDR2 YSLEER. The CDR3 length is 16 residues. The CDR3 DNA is TGCGCCAGCAGCCAGTTGACAGGGGGCGTGGATCAGCCCCAGCATTTT. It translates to CASSQLTGGVDQPQHF.

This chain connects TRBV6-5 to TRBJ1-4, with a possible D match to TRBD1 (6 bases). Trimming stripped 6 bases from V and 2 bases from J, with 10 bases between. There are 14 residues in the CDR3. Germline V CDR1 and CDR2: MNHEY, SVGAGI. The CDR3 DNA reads TGTGCCAGCAGCAGGGGATGGACTAATGAAAAACTGTTTTTT. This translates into CASSRGWTNEKLFF.

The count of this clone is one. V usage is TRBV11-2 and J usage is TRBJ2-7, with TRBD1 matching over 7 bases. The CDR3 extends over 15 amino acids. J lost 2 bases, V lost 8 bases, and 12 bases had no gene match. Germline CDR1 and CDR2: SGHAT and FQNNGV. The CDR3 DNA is TGTGCCAGCGGAGACGACAGGGTTTGGGCCTACGAGCAGTACTTC. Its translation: CASGDDRVWAYEQYF.

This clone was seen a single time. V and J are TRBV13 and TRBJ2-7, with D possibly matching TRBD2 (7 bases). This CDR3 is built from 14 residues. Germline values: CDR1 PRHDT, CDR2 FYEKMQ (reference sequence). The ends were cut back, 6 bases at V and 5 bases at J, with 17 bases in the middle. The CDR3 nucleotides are TGTGCCAGCAGAATCGGCGGGGGCTTGCACGAGCAGTACTTC. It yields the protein CASRIGGGLHEQYF. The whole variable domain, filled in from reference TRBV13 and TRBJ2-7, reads AAGVIQSPRHLIKEKRETATLKCYPIPRHDTVYWYQQGPGQDPQFLISFYEKMQSDKGSIPDRFSAQQFSDYHSELNMSSLELGDSALYFCASRIGGGLHEQYFGPGTRLTVT.